Listed below are T cell receptor beta chains from one sample, sequenced in a study of graft-versus-host responses after intestinal transplantation. Libraries were prepared by immunoSEQ multiplex PCR; TCRdb keeps only in-frame clonotypes and omits some of them. The data contain approximately 49,000 clones, roughly 95% of them singletons. These receptors' targets are unknown. Source: unstimulated CD8+ T cells sorted from spleen or lymph node cells, taken before transplant. The receptors derive from a human donor who was the organ donor for an intestinal transplant. CDR3s include the opening cysteine and the closing phenylalanine or tryptophan. The order of the fields is CDR3 DNA, CDR3 protein, clone size, D gene, V gene, J gene. The D gene is left open where the match is weak. The size of a clone is reported for some rows only, either as once, few or many, or as a class for expanded clones.

TGTGCCAGCAGGCGAAGTACCACCATATATTTT,CASRRSTTIYF,-,-,TRBV11-2,TRBJ1-3
TGTGCCAGCGCCACAGGGGGCGTCTATGGCTACACCTTC,CASATGGVYGYTF,-,TRBD1,TRBV2,TRBJ1-2
TGTGCCAGCTCACCAGAGACAGGGGGCTCCGAGCAGTACTTC,CASSPETGGSEQYF,-,TRBD1,TRBV18,TRBJ2-7
TGTGCCAGCAGCCCCGGAGGGACTGGAAACACCATATATTTT,CASSPGGTGNTIYF,-,-,TRBV11-2,TRBJ1-3
TGTGCCAGCAGCTTATATTCTAGCGAGCAGTACTTC,CASSLYSSEQYF,-,-,TRBV7-3,TRBJ2-7
TGTGCCAGCAGTTTAGTCCCCACAGATACGCAGTATTTT,CASSLVPTDTQYF,-,-,TRBV27,TRBJ2-3
TGTGCCAGCAGCTTAGATGACAGACTTAACACTGAAGCTTTCTTT,CASSLDDRLNTEAFF,-,-,TRBV11-2,TRBJ1-1
TGTGCCAGCAGCGTAGCGGTTTCGTCTGAAGCTTTCTTT,CASSVAVSSEAFF,-,-,TRBV9,TRBJ1-1
TGTGCCACCAGCACAATCGAGGCGTTCTCTGGAAACACCATATATTTT,CATSTIEAFSGNTIYF,-,-,TRBV15,TRBJ1-3
TGCAGCGTTGATAACTATGGCTACACCTTC,CSVDNYGYTF,-,-,TRBV29-1,TRBJ1-2
TGCGCCAGCAGCCACGGGGGAGAGACCCAGTACTTC,CASSHGGETQYF,-,-,TRBV4-1,TRBJ2-5
TGTGCCAGCAGCTTATTTCAGGGGGCAGTAAACTATGGCTACACCTTC,CASSLFQGAVNYGYTF,once,TRBD1,TRBV11-2,TRBJ1-2
TGCGCCAGCAGCCGGGAGACAGGGGCGAACACTGAAGCTTTCTTT,CASSRETGANTEAFF,-,TRBD1,TRBV4-3,TRBJ1-1
TGTGCCAGCAGCGTAGCTACGGACAGTATGAACACTGAAGCTTTCTTT,CASSVATDSMNTEAFF,-,-,TRBV9,TRBJ1-1
TGTGCCTGGGGGGCACAGGGGGCCTTT,CAWGAQGAF,-,TRBD1,TRBV30,TRBJ1-1
TGTGCCAGCAGTGGATTAGAGGAGCTGTTTTTT,CASSGLEELFF,-,-,TRBV2,TRBJ2-2
TGCGCCAGCAGTGACGGTTTAGGGCAGTACTTC,CASSDGLGQYF,-,-,TRBV10-1,TRBJ2-7
TGTGCCAGCAGCTCGGGACGGGGAATCGGTGAGCAGTTCTTC,CASSSGRGIGEQFF,-,-,TRBV13,TRBJ2-1
TGTGCCAGCCACTTAGCAGAGCGGCAGGGTGACACAGATACGCAGTATTTT,CASHLAERQGDTDTQYF,once,-,TRBV7-8,TRBJ2-3
TGTGCCAGCAGCTTGACAGGGTTATATCAGGAGACCCAGTACTTC,CASSLTGLYQETQYF,-,-,TRBV5-4,TRBJ2-5
TGTGCCAGCATGTTATACGTGAACACCGGGGAGCTGTTTTTT,CASMLYVNTGELFF,-,-,TRBV27,TRBJ2-2
TGTGCCAGCAGTTTAGGGCTGACAGGGACCTACGAGCAGTACTTC,CASSLGLTGTYEQYF,-,TRBD1,TRBV28,TRBJ2-7
TGTGCCAGCAGCTTGCTTCCCAACCAGGGAAGGCGGACTGAAGCTTTCTTT,CASSLLPNQGRRTEAFF,-,-,TRBV5-4,TRBJ1-1
TGTGCCAGCAGCTTCCCGATCGTAGATACGCAGTATTTT,CASSFPIVDTQYF,-,-,TRBV7-9,TRBJ2-3
TGTGCCAGCAGGTACCGGGGAGGCAGGGATAATCAGCCCCAGCATTTT,CASRYRGGRDNQPQHF,-,-,TRBV28,TRBJ1-5
TGCGCCAGCAGCCCACGAGCGGGTCTCACAGATACGCAGTATTTT,CASSPRAGLTDTQYF,-,-,TRBV4-1,TRBJ2-3
TGTGCCAGCAGTTCAACAGGGATCACTGAAGCTTTCTTT,CASSSTGITEAFF,-,-,TRBV28,TRBJ1-1
TGTGCCAGCAGTTACTCCTTCGACGGTAGCTCCTACGAGCAGTACTTC,CASSYSFDGSSYEQYF,-,-,TRBV6-6,TRBJ2-7
TGTGCCAGCAGCTGGCGGGACAGGGGGACAGATACGCAGTATTTT,CASSWRDRGTDTQYF,-,TRBD1,TRBV5-6,TRBJ2-3
TGTGCCAGTAGTATAGATCAAGCAGGGCTCTATGGCTACACCTTC,CASSIDQAGLYGYTF,once,-,TRBV19,TRBJ1-2
TGTGCCAGTAGTATGGGGGGTTCCGGGGAGCTGTTTTTT,CASSMGGSGELFF,-,-,TRBV19,TRBJ2-2
TGCAGCGTGCGAGCGGGGAATGAGCAGTTCTTC,CSVRAGNEQFF,-,TRBD2,TRBV29-1,TRBJ2-1
TGTGCCAGTAGTATGGGTGGAGGCACTGAAGCTTTCTTT,CASSMGGGTEAFF,-,-,TRBV19,TRBJ1-1
TGTGCCAGCAGCCCCCGCGACAGGGAGACCCAGTACTTC,CASSPRDRETQYF,-,-,TRBV13,TRBJ2-5
TGTGCCAGCAGCTTAGGCCTTTGGACAGAAACTGAAGCTTTCTTT,CASSLGLWTETEAFF,few,-,TRBV7-2,TRBJ1-1
TGTGCCAGCAGCAGCCGACAGGGGACTCGGGGCACTGAAGCTTTCTTT,CASSSRQGTRGTEAFF,-,TRBD1,TRBV7-6,TRBJ1-1
TGTGCCAGCAGTGCCGGGACAGCTGGAAACACCATATATTTT,CASSAGTAGNTIYF,-,TRBD1,TRBV5-4,TRBJ1-3
TGCAGCGTTTGGACAGGGGTAGGTGCCGAGCAGTACTTC,CSVWTGVGAEQYF,-,TRBD1,TRBV29-1,TRBJ2-7
TGTGCCAGCAGTTACTGGGAGGGAGCCGAGCAGCCCCAGCATTTT,CASSYWEGAEQPQHF,-,-,TRBV6-6,TRBJ1-5
TGCGCCAGCAGCCAACGAGGTCCGCCGGCCGGGGAGCTGTTTTTT,CASSQRGPPAGELFF,-,-,TRBV4-1,TRBJ2-2
TGCGCCAGCAGCCAACTAGGGACAGGGGCCTATGGCTACACCTTC,CASSQLGTGAYGYTF,-,TRBD1,TRBV4-1,TRBJ1-2
TGTGCCAGTAGTCAACGACAGGGGGTAAGGCCCCAGCATTTT,CASSQRQGVRPQHF,-,TRBD1,TRBV19,TRBJ1-5
TGTGCCAGCAGCCCGCGACAGGGGTGGCCTGAAGCTTTCTTT,CASSPRQGWPEAFF,-,TRBD1,TRBV7-6,TRBJ1-1